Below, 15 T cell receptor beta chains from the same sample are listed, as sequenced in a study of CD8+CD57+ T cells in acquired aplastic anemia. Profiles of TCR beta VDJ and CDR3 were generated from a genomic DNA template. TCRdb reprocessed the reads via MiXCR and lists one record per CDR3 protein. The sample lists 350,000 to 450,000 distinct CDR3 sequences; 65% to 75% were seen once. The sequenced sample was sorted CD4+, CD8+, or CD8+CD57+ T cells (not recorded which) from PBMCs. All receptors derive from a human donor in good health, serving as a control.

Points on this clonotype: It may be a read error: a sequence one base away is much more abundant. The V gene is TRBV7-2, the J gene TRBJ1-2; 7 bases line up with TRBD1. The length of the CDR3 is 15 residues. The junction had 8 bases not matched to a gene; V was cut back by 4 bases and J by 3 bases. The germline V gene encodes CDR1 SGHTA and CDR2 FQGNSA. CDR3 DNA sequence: TGTGCCAGCAGCTCTGCGACAGGGTGCGACTATGGCTACACCTTC. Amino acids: CASSSATGCDYGYTF.

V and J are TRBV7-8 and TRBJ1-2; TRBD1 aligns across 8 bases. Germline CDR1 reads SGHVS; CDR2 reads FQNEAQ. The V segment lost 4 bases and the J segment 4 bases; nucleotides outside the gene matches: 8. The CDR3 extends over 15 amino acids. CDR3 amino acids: CASSSVRDRFYGYTF. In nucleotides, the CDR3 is TGTGCCAGCAGCTCAGTCCGGGACAGGTTCTATGGCTACACCTTC.

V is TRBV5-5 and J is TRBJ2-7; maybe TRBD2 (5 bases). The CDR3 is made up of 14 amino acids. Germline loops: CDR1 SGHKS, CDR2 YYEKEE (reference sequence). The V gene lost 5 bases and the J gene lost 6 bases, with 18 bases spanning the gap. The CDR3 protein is CASRERKRPTEQYF. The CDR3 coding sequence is TGTGCCAGCAGAGAGCGGAAAAGGCCGACCGAGCAGTACTTC.

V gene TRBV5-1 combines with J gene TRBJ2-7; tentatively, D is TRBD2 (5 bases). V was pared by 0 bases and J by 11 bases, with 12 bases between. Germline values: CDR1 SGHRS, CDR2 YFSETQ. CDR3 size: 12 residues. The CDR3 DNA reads TGCGCCAGCAGCTTGGAAGGGAGCTACGAGTACTTC. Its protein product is CASSLEGSYEYF.

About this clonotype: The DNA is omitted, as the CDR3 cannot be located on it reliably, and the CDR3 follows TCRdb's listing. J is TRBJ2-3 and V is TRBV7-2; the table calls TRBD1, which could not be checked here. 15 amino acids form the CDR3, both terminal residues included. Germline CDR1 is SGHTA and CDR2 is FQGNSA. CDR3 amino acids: CASSFGTRGYTFGYF.

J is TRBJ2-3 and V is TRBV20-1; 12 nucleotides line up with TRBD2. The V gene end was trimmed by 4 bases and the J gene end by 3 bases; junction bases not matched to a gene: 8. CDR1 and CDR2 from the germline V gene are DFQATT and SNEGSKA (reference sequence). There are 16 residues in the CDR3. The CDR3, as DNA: TGCAGTGCTACTCCTAGCGGGGGGGCGTGGACAGATACGCAGTATTTT. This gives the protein CSATPSGGAWTDTQYF.

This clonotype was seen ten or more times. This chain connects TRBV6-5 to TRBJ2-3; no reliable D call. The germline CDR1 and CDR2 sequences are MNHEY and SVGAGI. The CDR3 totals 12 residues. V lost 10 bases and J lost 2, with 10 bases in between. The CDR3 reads CATSRATDTQYF. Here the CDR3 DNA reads TGTGCCACCTCTAGAGCCACAGATACGCAGTATTTT.

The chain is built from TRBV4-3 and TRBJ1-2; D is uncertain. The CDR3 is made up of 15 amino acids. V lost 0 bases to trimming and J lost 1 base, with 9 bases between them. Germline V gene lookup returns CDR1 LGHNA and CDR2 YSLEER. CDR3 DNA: TGCGCCAGCAGCCAAGATAGTAGCGTTAACTATGGCTACACCTTC. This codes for CASSQDSSVNYGYTF.

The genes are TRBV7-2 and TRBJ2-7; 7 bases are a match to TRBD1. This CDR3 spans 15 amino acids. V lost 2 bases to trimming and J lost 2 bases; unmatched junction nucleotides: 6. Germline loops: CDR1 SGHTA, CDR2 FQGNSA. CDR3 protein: CASSLWTGQPYEQYF. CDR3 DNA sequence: TGTGCCAGCAGCTTATGGACGGGACAGCCCTACGAGCAGTACTTC.

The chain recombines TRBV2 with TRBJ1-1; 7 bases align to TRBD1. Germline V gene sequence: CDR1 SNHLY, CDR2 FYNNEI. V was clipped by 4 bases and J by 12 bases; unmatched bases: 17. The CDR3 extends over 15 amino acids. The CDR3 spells CASSVGTDGNGDTFF. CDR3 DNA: TGTGCCAGCAGTGTAGGGACAGACGGCAATGGCGACACTTTCTTT.

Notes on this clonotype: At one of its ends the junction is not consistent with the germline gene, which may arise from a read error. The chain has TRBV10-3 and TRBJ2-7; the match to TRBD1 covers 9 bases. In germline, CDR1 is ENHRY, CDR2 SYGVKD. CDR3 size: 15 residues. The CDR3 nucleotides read TGTGCCATCAGTGGACAAGACAGGGGGATCTACGGGCAGTACTTC. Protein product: CAISGQDRGIYGQYF.

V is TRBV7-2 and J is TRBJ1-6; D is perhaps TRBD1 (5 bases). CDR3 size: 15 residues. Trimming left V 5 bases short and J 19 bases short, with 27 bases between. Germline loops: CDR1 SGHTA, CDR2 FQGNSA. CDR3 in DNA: TGTGCCAGCAGCCCTGGGAATTACGGGGCCTTCTACGAGCACTTT. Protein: CASSPGNYGAFYEHF.

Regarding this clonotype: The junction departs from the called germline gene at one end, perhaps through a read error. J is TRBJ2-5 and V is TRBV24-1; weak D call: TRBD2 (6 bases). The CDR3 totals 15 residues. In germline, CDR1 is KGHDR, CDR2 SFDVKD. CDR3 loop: CASSGPGVGIETQYF. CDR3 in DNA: TGTGCCAGCAGTGGTCCGGGAGTGGGAATCGAGACCCAGTACTTC.

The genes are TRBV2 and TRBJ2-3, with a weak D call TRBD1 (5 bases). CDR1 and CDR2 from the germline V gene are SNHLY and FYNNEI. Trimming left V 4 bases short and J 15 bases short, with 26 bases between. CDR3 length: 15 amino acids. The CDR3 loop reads CASSADKKNTPPHYF. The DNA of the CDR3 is TGTGCCAGCAGTGCGGACAAGAAAAATACACCCCCCCACTATTTT.

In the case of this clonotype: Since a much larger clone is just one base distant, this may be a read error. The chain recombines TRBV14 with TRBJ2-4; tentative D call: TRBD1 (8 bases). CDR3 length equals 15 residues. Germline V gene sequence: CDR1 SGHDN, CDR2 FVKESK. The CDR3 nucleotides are TGTGCCAGCAGCCGCGGGGGACAGGAGAAAAACATTCGGTACTTC. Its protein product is CASSRGGQEKNIRYF.